These T cell receptor beta chains were read from a single sample in a study of T-cell memory formation after mild COVID-19. TCRdb passed the 5' RACE reads through MiXCR, listing each CDR3 protein once. The sample holds around 340,000 distinct CDR3 sequences, about an eighth seen once. Sequenced sample: PBMCs or a T cell subset sorted from them (not recorded which). The source of these receptors is a man younger than 35 who had mild COVID-19 (a few samples of this study predate the infection). Cell type and time point are not known. Each CDR3 is given with its conserved first and last residue. The order of the fields is clone size, D gene, J gene, V gene, CDR3 protein, CDR3 DNA. D genes are given only for firm matches. Only some rows state a clone size, as once, few, many or a class for expanded clones.

abundance: .
d_gene: .
j_gene: TRBJ2-2
v_gene: TRBV4-3
CDR3aa: CASSQGISYNGELFF
CDR3nt: TGCGCCAGCAGCCAAGGCATTAGCTATAACGGGGAGCTGTTTTTT

abundance: .
d_gene: .
j_gene: TRBJ1-1
v_gene: TRBV6-2/TRBV6-3
CDR3aa: CASSQPLRDTEAFF
CDR3nt: TGTGCCAGCAGCCAGCCGTTGAGGGACACTGAAGCTTTCTTT

abundance: few
d_gene: .
j_gene: TRBJ2-2
v_gene: TRBV6-5
CDR3aa: CASSPQGGELFF
CDR3nt: TGTGCCAGCAGTCCACAGGGAGGGGAGCTGTTTTTT

abundance: few
d_gene: .
j_gene: TRBJ1-1
v_gene: TRBV5-1
CDR3aa: CASSDPFMNTEAFF
CDR3nt: TGCGCCAGCAGCGATCCTTTCATGAACACTGAAGCTTTCTTT

abundance: .
d_gene: .
j_gene: TRBJ1-2
v_gene: TRBV5-1
CDR3aa: CASSLFFGAGYGYTF
CDR3nt: TGCGCCAGCAGCTTGTTTTTCGGTGCGGGGTATGGCTACACCTTC

abundance: .
d_gene: TRBD2
j_gene: TRBJ2-3
v_gene: TRBV2
CDR3aa: CASSQTRTSGLTDTQYF
CDR3nt: TGTGCCAGCAGTCAAACGCGGACTAGCGGGTTAACAGATACGCAGTATTTT

abundance: few
d_gene: .
j_gene: TRBJ1-2
v_gene: TRBV29-1
CDR3aa: CSVGEGSNYGYTF
CDR3nt: TGCAGCGTTGGGGAGGGGTCTAACTATGGCTACACCTTC

abundance: many
d_gene: TRBD2
j_gene: TRBJ2-2
v_gene: TRBV20-1
CDR3aa: CSARTSDHEQNTGELFF
CDR3nt: TGCAGTGCTAGAACTAGCGATCATGAACAGAACACCGGGGAGCTGTTTTTT

abundance: .
d_gene: .
j_gene: TRBJ2-3
v_gene: TRBV5-1
CDR3aa: CASSVLRGLSTDTQYF
CDR3nt: TGCGCCAGCAGCGTGCTCCGGGGACTGAGCACAGATACGCAGTATTTT

abundance: .
d_gene: .
j_gene: TRBJ2-7
v_gene: TRBV30
CDR3aa: CAWRGAYEQYF
CDR3nt: TGTGCCTGGAGAGGTGCCTACGAGCAGTACTTC

abundance: few
d_gene: .
j_gene: TRBJ2-6
v_gene: TRBV7-2
CDR3aa: CASSFEVSGANVLTF
CDR3nt: TGTGCCAGCAGCTTCGAGGTCTCTGGGGCCAACGTCCTGACTTTC

abundance: few
d_gene: .
j_gene: TRBJ2-1
v_gene: TRBV15
CDR3aa: CATSRGLGEGYNEQFF
CDR3nt: TGTGCCACCAGCAGAGGGCTCGGAGAGGGGTACAATGAGCAGTTCTTC

abundance: .
d_gene: .
j_gene: TRBJ1-1
v_gene: TRBV11-2
CDR3aa: CASSPYSDRNTEAFF
CDR3nt: TGTGCCAGCAGCCCTTATTCGGACAGGAACACTGAAGCTTTCTTT

abundance: few
d_gene: TRBD2
j_gene: TRBJ2-1
v_gene: TRBV4-3
CDR3aa: CASSQDPGTSSREQFF
CDR3nt: TGCGCCAGCAGCCAAGACCCCGGGACTAGTTCCAGGGAGCAGTTCTTC

abundance: .
d_gene: .
j_gene: TRBJ1-2
v_gene: TRBV5-6
CDR3aa: CASSLRGLAYGYTF
CDR3nt: TGTGCCAGCAGCTTGAGGGGTCTTGCCTATGGCTACACCTTC

abundance: few
d_gene: TRBD2
j_gene: TRBJ2-3
v_gene: TRBV10-3
CDR3aa: CAISESTLRGVTDTQYF
CDR3nt: TGTGCCATCAGTGAGTCCACCCTTCGGGGGGTCACAGATACGCAGTATTTT

abundance: .
d_gene: .
j_gene: TRBJ2-2
v_gene: TRBV7-2
CDR3aa: CASSFVGPTGELFF
CDR3nt: TGTGCCAGCAGCTTCGTGGGGCCCACCGGGGAGCTGTTTTTT

abundance: .
d_gene: .
j_gene: TRBJ1-5
v_gene: TRBV30
CDR3aa: CAWSGGGYQPQHF
CDR3nt: TGTGCCTGGAGTGGGGGAGGATATCAGCCCCAGCATTTT

abundance: .
d_gene: .
j_gene: TRBJ1-5
v_gene: TRBV12-3/TRBV12-4
CDR3aa: CASSTSSGGRQPQHF
CDR3nt: TGTGCCAGCAGTACCTCCTCTGGGGGGAGGCAGCCCCAGCATTTT

abundance: few
d_gene: .
j_gene: TRBJ2-3
v_gene: TRBV3-1
CDR3aa: CASSQVGGFGDTQYF
CDR3nt: TGTGCCAGCAGCCAAGTCGGGGGCTTCGGAGATACGCAGTATTTT

abundance: .
d_gene: TRBD1
j_gene: TRBJ2-5
v_gene: TRBV5-1
CDR3aa: CASSSIVPGQVGGQETQYF
CDR3nt: TGCGCCAGCAGCTCAATAGTCCCGGGACAGGTCGGGGGTCAAGAGACCCAGTACTTC